Sequencing of this T cell receptor beta chain was carried out in a study of CD8+ T cells in alopecia areata. It was cDNA, reverse transcribed from extracted RNA, that served as the sequencing template. TCRdb's copy holds only in-frame clones and misses some; the assay was immunoSEQ multiplex PCR. Among 200,000 to 250,000 clones listed, approximately 53% were seen once. The V gene lost 7 bases and the J gene lost 3 bases, with 7 bases spanning the gap. This CDR3 comprises 11 residues. Germline lookup yields CDR1 SQVTM and CDR2 ANQGSEA. This receptor was taken from a human donor in good health. Source material: CD8+ T cells sorted from blood. V and J are TRBV29-1 and TRBJ2-1; D ambiguous. CDR3 DNA: TGCAGCGGAGGTGTCTACAATGAGCAGTTCTTC. This translates into CSGGVYNEQFF.